The T cell receptor beta chain under discussion was sequenced for a study of chemoradiotherapy in HPV16-positive cancers. Comment on this clone: The antigen remains unidentified.

V lost 2 bases and J lost 4; bases outside the gene matches: 8. The CDR3 totals 17 residues. Germline values: CDR1 MNHEY, CDR2 SMNVEV (reference sequence). Points from the study as a whole: Only a couple of HPV16-positive patients supplied the functional HPV-specificity definition.

Clones were read by immunoSEQ multiplex PCR, and TCRdb kept only the in-frame ones, dropping some. This sample has some 2,900 clones, with roughly 86% found just once. The receptor's source is a human donor with HPV-associated anogenital cancer. The sample was tumor tissue, taken from a patient who underwent chemoradiotherapy. This chain connects TRBV27 to TRBJ1-2; 12 bases are shared with TRBD1. The CDR3: CASSLRGQGAVTYGYTF. The CDR3 DNA reads as TGTGCCAGCAGTTTACGGGGACAGGGGGCGGTTACCTATGGCTACACCTTC.